These T cell receptor beta chains were read from a single sample in a study of cytomegalovirus exposure and HLA in healthy donors. Assay: immunoSEQ multiplex PCR; the TCRdb copy retains only in-frame clones and omits some. The sample lists about 120,000 clones, about 73% seen once, with roughly 8.2% in the top ten. Input material: PBMCs. The receptors were sampled from a woman between 40 and 50 years old in good health and CMV-seropositive. CDR3s include the opening cysteine and the closing phenylalanine or tryptophan. D genes are given only for firm matches. Not every row has a clone size; where given, it reads once, few, many or a size class.

size	D	V	J	CDR3	DNA
few	TRBD1	TRBV7-8	TRBJ1-4	CASSLEGQGDEKLFF	TGTGCCAGCAGCTTGGAGGGACAGGGGGACGAAAAACTGTTTTTT
.	.	TRBV7-2	TRBJ2-7	CASSKQGYEQYF	TGTGCCAGCAGCAAACAGGGTTACGAGCAGTACTTC
few	TRBD1	TRBV5-6	TRBJ2-5	CASSTRDRGETQYF	TGTGCCAGCAGCACCAGGGACAGGGGAGAGACCCAGTACTTC
once	.	TRBV9	TRBJ2-7	CASSATDRRVGEQYF	TGTGCCAGCAGCGCCACCGACCGTCGCGTGGGCGAGCAGTACTTC
.	.	TRBV6-5	TRBJ1-2	CASRKTVLYGYTF	TGTGCCAGCAGGAAGACAGTCCTCTATGGCTACACCTTC
.	.	TRBV19	TRBJ2-3	CASSITRDSSTDTQYF	TGTGCCAGTAGTATAACGAGAGACAGTAGCACAGATACGCAGTATTTT
.	TRBD1	TRBV9	TRBJ1-6	CASSLTGVYSPLHF	TGTGCCAGCAGCCTAACAGGGGTATATTCACCCCTCCACTTT
.	.	TRBV19	TRBJ1-5	CASSKEGQSNQPQHF	TGTGCCAGTAGTAAAGAGGGACAAAGCAATCAGCCCCAGCATTTT
.	.	TRBV19	TRBJ1-5	CASSETVRKPQHF	TGTGCCAGTAGTGAGACAGTTAGGAAGCCCCAGCATTTT
.	.	TRBV6-1	TRBJ2-7	CASTWHRNRYEQYF	TGTGCCAGCACATGGCACAGGAATCGATACGAGCAGTACTTC
.	TRBD1	TRBV7-2	TRBJ2-1	CASSLLQGADNEQFF	TGTGCCAGCAGCCTCCTTCAGGGGGCAGATAATGAGCAGTTCTTC
.	TRBD1	TRBV10-3	TRBJ1-3	CANSVDRGKGNTIYF	TGTGCCAACTCTGTCGACAGGGGGAAAGGAAACACCATATATTTT
few	.	TRBV27	TRBJ1-1	CASSSGQVNTEAFF	TGTGCCAGCAGTTCGGGTCAAGTGAACACTGAAGCTTTCTTT
.	TRBD1	TRBV6-6	TRBJ2-7	CASSYIGTGGNEQYF	TGTGCCAGCAGTTACATAGGGACAGGGGGTAACGAGCAGTACTTC
.	.	TRBV5-4	TRBJ1-1	CASSSLSNTNTEAFF	TGTGCCAGCAGCTCTCTAAGCAATACTAACACTGAAGCTTTCTTT